This T cell receptor beta chain emerged from a study of T cells in Graves' hyperthyroidism and ophthalmopathy (dated by TCRdb to about 2019). In terms of the full investigation: Peripheral blood was sampled at the time of initial diagnosis, prior to any treatment. TCR V-J signatures able to tell the groups apart were searched for in a discovery cohort of about a hundred patients, of whom 43 had Graves' ophthalmopathy and more than 55 had stable Graves' hyperthyroidism. Prospective prediction of ophthalmopathy was tested in an independent validation cohort consisting of roughly 19 hyperthyroidism patients and more than 15 patients who later progressed to ophthalmopathy. The 80 to 100 discovery patients were randomly divided into training and test sets at a 7:3 ratio. The study also compared thyroid tissue and blood T-cell repertoires from more than 5 Graves' hyperthyroidism patients. Once sampling was done, hyperthyroidism patients were given methimazole at a starting dose of 30 mg daily, whereas ophthalmopathy patients were given high-dose intravenous methylprednisolone. TCR Vbeta CDR3 sequencing of approximately 140 peripheral blood samples (over 40 ophthalmopathy, 75 hyperthyroidism and roughly 17 progressor patients) is reported in the paper.

Graves' hyperthyroidism was defined as stable when no progression to ophthalmopathy occurred over 18 months of follow-up. The hyperthyroidism patients were between 18 and 65 years old and newly diagnosed, with a disease duration of less than 2 months. Patients with uncontrolled infections, other autoimmune diseases, pregnancy or lactation were excluded. Diagnoses were based on clinical symptoms, serum thyroxine and TRAb, thyroid ultrasound and orbital computed tomography. Ficoll-Paque density gradient centrifugation was used to isolate PBMCs from about 10 ml of fresh peripheral blood. Total RNA was extracted using Trizol reagent, and RNA quality was assessed on an Agilent 2100 Bioanalyzer. Amplification of TCR beta CDR3 regions was carried out from RNA transcripts. A first-round RT-PCR of the TCR CDR3 used the HTBI primer set with the Qiagen OneStep RT-PCR kit. The libraries were constructed in a second round of multiplex PCR and then size-selected and purified. Sequencing of the libraries was done on an Illumina HiSeq2000 using paired-end 100 bp reads. As for the original processing: Raw data were processed with SOAPnuke, discarding reads with adapters, uncalled bases, mean Phred below 15, or no exact constant-primer or identifier match. High-quality paired reads were merged using COPE v1.2.5, and each unique nucleotide sequence was defined as a clonotype. Clonotypes were aligned to IMGT TRBV, TRBD and TRBJ reference segments using MiTCR v1.1. The analysis was restricted to V-J combinations with a frequency above 0.0001, which together covered 99.2% of the repertoires. A TCS score was defined as the ratio of F50 (clonal expansion) to E x V (chaos), with BLOSUM62-based TCRdist applied between CDR3 peptides within each V-J. Welch's t-statistics and random forest reduced approximately 520 V-J features to roughly 13, which were used in a naive Bayes classifier (R e1071). In TCRdb, the public reads were trimmed at Q25 with fastp and aligned with MiXCR, with productive beta chains retained. Duplicate CDR3 protein sequences are folded into a single record with the most common DNA and genes. TCRdb's processing, not the authors' own work, is the source of the V and J calls. The sample includes 350,000 or so distinct CDR3 sequences, with roughly 18% observed a single time. The ten biggest clones cover approximately 54% of the sample.

Per the germline V gene, SGHRS is the CDR1 and YFSETQ is the CDR2. Trimming costs V 4 bases and J 0 bases, and their ends lie 13 bases apart. Spanning cysteine to phenylalanine, the CDR3 consists of 16 amino acids. Here the CDR3 DNA is all that survives: 48 bases in frame from base 1. Summary of the overall study and its limitations: In validation, the model predicted progression to ophthalmopathy a median of about 6 months before onset, with approximately 70% sensitivity and about 72% specificity. No statistical method was used to fix the sample size in advance, and group allocation was not hidden from the investigators. Most expanded thyroid clonotypes (frequency above 0.001) were also detected in blood, suggesting blood repertoires may reflect thyroid immune responses. Ophthalmopathy was separated from stable hyperthyroidism by a 13 V-J signature model, with 85% to 90% sensitivity and 81% to 82% specificity obtained in cross-validation and 80%/75% obtained in testing.

A word on this clonotype: Its antigen remains unidentified. No base quality values were provided; no much bigger clone lies one nucleotide off.

The sequenced material came from blood. This sequence uses TRBV5-1 and TRBJ2-2, with the D call perhaps TRBD1 or TRBD2, as 5 bases match in each case. The receptor's source is a woman aged 45-59 years with Graves' hyperthyroidism. This receptor carries the CDR3 CASSRAGTANTGELFF. The sequenced DNA is TGCGCCAGCAGCCGAGCCGGGACGGCGAACACCGGGGAGCTGTTTTTT.